This T cell receptor beta chain derives from a study of blood T cell repertoires in COVID-19 (TCRdb year 2020). Context from the whole study: Collaborator samples came from the United States, Italy and Spain and covered acute and convalescent phases of COVID-19. Samples were obtained from the ongoing ImmuneRACE study (first 160 participants) and from over 1,000 subjects provided by 6 global collaborators. Deeply sampled blood TCRbeta repertoires from subjects exposed to, actively infected with, or recovered from COVID-19 were included in the dataset. The sample metadata nearly always contained a de-identified subject ID, COVID-19 status, age in years and sex. A freely available public database, intended as a resource for researchers studying the immune response to SARS-CoV-2, is where the repertoires were released. Where HLA class I and class II types were available, the types were taken from metadata supplied by the sample provider, not from assay-based typing. The prospective study material was composed of cDNA or gDNA derived from T cells, B-cell-depleted T cells, or PBMCs. Study-level results and caveats: Clinical and demographic metadata were provided uncurated, with the amount varying by source and participant.

TCRbeta CDR3 regions were amplified from genomic DNA using the immunoSEQ Assay, a bias-controlled multiplex PCR. The authors' pipeline ran thus. The number of nucleated cells in each sample was estimated from the amplification of reference gene primers within the assay. To quantify the absolute abundance of each unique TCRbeta CDR3 rearrangement, sequence reads were collapsed and filtered. For each sample, productive Simpson clonality was calculated as the square root of Simpson's diversity index over productive rearrangements. TCRdb's version of the immuneACCESS table is confined to in-frame rearrangements and falls short of the full clone set. An unresolved V gene accounts for under half of the shortfall where checked; the remainder is of unknown origin. Clone size and the V and J calls come from that table; the DNA yielded D and trimming. The sample table shows more than 350,000 clones, and roughly 90% are seen once. About 1.4% of the sample goes to the ten largest clones.

The CDR3 numbers 16 residues from cysteine through phenylalanine. Only the CDR3 portion is preserved as DNA: 48 bases, with reading frame beginning at the first base. V ends up 2 bases short and J 7 bases short, with an unmatched junction base count of 8. The germline V gene sets CDR1 to SGHTS and CDR2 to YDEGEE. Of note for this clone: Which antigen it targets is not known. Per-nucleotide qualities are absent, and no much larger clonotype sits a single base away.

Participants in the prospective study were aged about 18 to 90 years, lived in about two dozen United States geographic areas, and enrolled through a virtual design. To assign participants to cohorts, the prospective study relied on clinical history that participants themselves reported in a screening survey and a study questionnaire. A participant counted as exposed if, within 2 weeks of entering the study, that participant had been in contact with someone who had a PCR-confirmed or clinician-diagnosed COVID-19 case. In the prospective study, mobile phlebotomists collected whole blood, serum and a nasopharyngeal or oropharyngeal swab from each participant. Additional blood draws and questionnaires over an approximately 2-month period could optionally be provided by prospective study participants. Before DNA extraction, prospective study blood samples were shipped either frozen or at room temperature.

Input material: PBMCs or T cells enriched from blood (not recorded which). Here the chain combines TRBV5-8 and TRBJ1-6; 8 of the junction bases match TRBD1. This TCR was recovered from a woman in her late teens or twenties who had been exposed to COVID-19. CDR3 reads: CASSFQGQGWNSPLHF. The DNA is as follows: TGTGCCAGCAGCTTCCAAGGACAGGGTTGGAATTCACCCCTCCACTTT.